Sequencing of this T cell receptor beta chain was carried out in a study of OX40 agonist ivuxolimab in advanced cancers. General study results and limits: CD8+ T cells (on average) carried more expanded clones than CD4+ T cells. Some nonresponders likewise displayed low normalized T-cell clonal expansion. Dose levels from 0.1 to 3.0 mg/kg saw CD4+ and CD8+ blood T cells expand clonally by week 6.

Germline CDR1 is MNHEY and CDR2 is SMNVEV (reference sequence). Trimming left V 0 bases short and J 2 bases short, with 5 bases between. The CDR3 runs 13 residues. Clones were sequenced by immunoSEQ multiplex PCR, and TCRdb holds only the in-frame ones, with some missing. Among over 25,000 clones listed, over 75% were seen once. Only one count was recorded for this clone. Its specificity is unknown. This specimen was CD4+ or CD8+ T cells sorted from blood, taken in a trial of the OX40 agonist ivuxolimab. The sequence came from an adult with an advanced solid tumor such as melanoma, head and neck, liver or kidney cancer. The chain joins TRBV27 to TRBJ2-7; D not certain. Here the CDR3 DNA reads TGTGCCAGCAGTTTATCGATGGCCTACGAGCAGTACTTC. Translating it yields CASSLSMAYEQYF.